The sequence of this TCR beta chain was determined in a study of T cell responses to AZD1222 COVID-19 vaccine. As for this clone: Its specificity is not known.

Whether given at about 4 or about 12 weeks, second doses were pooled. Assay: immunoSEQ multiplex PCR; the TCRdb copy retains only in-frame clones and omits some. The sample consists of 50,000 or so clones, 70% to 90% of them appearing once. General study results and limits: Variant regions that are unmutated are reportedly the target of nearly half of spike-specific TCRs. There were mostly white British donors and more females than males, and clonal diversity was possibly underestimated. Repertoires were sampled only after the peak T cell response.

The specimen comprised peripheral blood, sampled 28 days after the second AZD1222 dose. The receptor was isolated from an adult who received the AZD1222 COVID-19 vaccine.

The CDR3 reads CASRGASGEYNEQFF. CDR3 bases: TGTGCCAGCAGGGGGGCTAGCGGAGAATACAATGAGCAGTTCTTC. The chain recombines TRBV5-4 with TRBJ2-1, with D possibly TRBD2 on 7 matching bases. Germline V lookup: CDR1 SGHNT, CDR2 YYREEE (reference sequence). CDR3 length: 15 residues. Trimming removed 5 bases at V and 4 bases at J, with 16 bases between.